This TCR beta chain was captured in a study of blood T cell repertoires in COVID-19. For the study at large: COVID-19 samples collected from the United States, Italy and Spain covered acute and convalescent phases. From T cells, B-cell-depleted T cells, or PBMCs came the material, which was cDNA or gDNA.

This CDR3 contains 15 residues. The V gene end was trimmed by 4 bases and the J gene end by 6 bases; junction bases not matched to a gene: 10. Germline V lookup: CDR1 LNHNV, CDR2 YYDKDF (reference sequence). Source study methods: Scientists estimated how many nucleated cells there were by amplifying reference gene primers. TCRdb's copy holds only in-frame clones and misses some; the assay was immunoSEQ multiplex PCR. V, J and clone size derive from that table, while D and trimming were established from the DNA sequence. Altogether 150,000 to 200,000 clones are present, around 89% being singletons, with the ten largest covering around 25%.

The rearrangement joins TRBV15 to TRBJ1-1; TRBD1 matches 8 bases. Material for sequencing was peripheral blood. This sequence originates from a man in his 60s with acute or convalescent COVID-19. The CDR3 nucleotides read TGTGCCACCAGCAAACACAGGGGGTACATCTCTGAAGCTTTCTTT. Translating gives CATSKHRGYISEAFF.